These T cell receptor beta chains were read from a single sample in a study of shared clonotypes between healthy human individuals. Clones were read by immunoSEQ multiplex PCR, and TCRdb kept only the in-frame ones, dropping some. Here the sample spans approximately 810,000 clones, 90% to 95% being singletons. The sequenced material came from naive CD8+ T cells sorted from blood. Receptor source: a man aged 25 to 40 in good health. CDR3s leave out the opening cysteine and the closing phenylalanine or tryptophan. Each record gives: V gene, CDR3 protein.

TRBV6-1,ASSEFRGGYEQY
TRBV29-1,SVVDREGPYEQY
TRBV5-1,ASGLAGGLDNEQF
TRBV18,ASSPSGPYEQY
TRBV29-1,SVYFAGAGTGELF
TRBV11-2,ASSPDSNGYNEQF
TRBV30,AWSPDPGGNEQF
TRBV6-1,ASRETGSAYEQY
TRBV2,ASKLAGTYNEQF
TRBV7-9,ASSPGDPPAYEQY
TRBV5-1,ASRPLGSSYNEQF
TRBV7-9,ASSPVHSYEQY
TRBV6-6,ASSLQGVDTIY
TRBV19,ASSIDPADSTDTQY
TRBV6-6,ASETLGSYNEQF
TRBV10-3,AITTGMGEQY
TRBV7-9,ASSLNRVQTDTQY
TRBV7-9,ASSLGADEQF
TRBV27,ASIPSGRRSTGELF
TRBV10-2,ASSEYRGGPDTQY
TRBV7-9,ASSRDNPV
TRBV29-1,SVEEAGLGGNTYNEQF
TRBV7-2,ASSFSSTYEQY
TRBV28,ASSWTVPGEQY
TRBV5-3,ARSKGLAGIYNEQF
TRBV4-1,ASSQVLVRDTQY
TRBV27,ASSPGPGNTIY
TRBV10-3,AIYGGEQF
TRBV4-3,ASSQVAYGSSYEQY
TRBV11-3,ASSFGVGTEAF
TRBV7-7,ASSLALGGKQNTGELF
TRBV2,ASSDRTPANEKLF
TRBV10-3,AISGKREHPYEQY
TRBV9,ASSPGGSNSYEQY
TRBV27,ASSLGVALTDTQY
TRBV19,ATSGNLGYEQY
TRBV5-1,ASSLGPEQY
TRBV21-1,ASSKTENTGELF
TRBV7-6,ASSFTEPGLAGVSTDTQY
TRBV7-3,ASSHIGLAGDTQY
TRBV7-9,ASSFPPTDTQY
TRBV2,ASVGYNEQF
TRBV15,ATSRVGNTGELF